A selection of T cell receptor beta chains follows, all from one sample in a study of a mutant IDH1 vaccine in newly diagnosed glioma. Libraries were prepared by immunoSEQ multiplex PCR; TCRdb keeps only in-frame clonotypes and omits some of them. In the table there are about 33,000 clones, more than 85% of which are singletons. The source was PBMCs, collected from a glioma patient treated with radiotherapy, temozolomide or both. These receptors all stem from a woman between 40 and 55 years old with glioma. CDR3s include the opening cysteine and the closing phenylalanine or tryptophan. Each record gives: V gene, J gene, D gene, clone size, CDR3 protein, CDR3 DNA. A D gene is named only where the DNA matches it firmly. Some rows mark clone size as missing; the rest say once, few, many or name a class of expanded clone.

>TRBV9|TRBJ1-2|-|-
CASSVETDYDGYTF
TGTGCCAGCAGCGTGGAGACAGACTACGATGGCTACACCTTC
>TRBV5-1|TRBJ1-4|-|once
CASSLERASEKLFF
TGCGCCAGCAGCCTAGAACGGGCGAGTGAAAAACTGTTTTTT
>TRBV5-6|TRBJ1-2|TRBD1|few
CASRYRQQGMRSYTF
TGTGCCAGCAGATACCGACAACAGGGGATGAGGAGCTACACCTTC
>TRBV2|TRBJ1-1|TRBD1|-
CASRSRGVPEAFF
TGTGCCAGCAGATCCAGGGGGGTTCCTGAAGCTTTCTTT
>TRBV6-5|TRBJ1-2|-|-
CASSQGTDLFYGYTF
TGTGCCAGCAGTCAAGGGACCGATCTTTTCTATGGCTACACCTTC
>TRBV2|TRBJ2-2|-|-
CASSLFTGPGGELFF
TGTGCCAGCAGTCTGTTCACAGGGCCGGGGGGGGAGCTGTTTTTT
>TRBV2|TRBJ1-2|TRBD1|-
CASRTTGSYGYTF
TGTGCCAGCAGGACGACAGGGTCCTATGGCTACACCTTC
>TRBV7-8|TRBJ1-4|TRBD1|-
CASSFRGLLNEKLFF
TGTGCCAGCAGCTTCAGGGGGCTCCTTAATGAAAAACTGTTTTTT
>TRBV6-5|TRBJ2-7|-|once
CASRPSYRPYEQYF
TGTGCCAGCAGACCCTCGTACAGGCCCTACGAGCAGTACTTC
>TRBV6-1|TRBJ2-3|-|-
CASSETFTDTQYF
TGTGCCAGCAGTGAAACGTTCACAGATACGCAGTATTTT
>TRBV6-1|TRBJ2-7|TRBD2|-
CAGSAGGYYEQYF
TGTGCCGGCTCAGCGGGGGGTTACTACGAGCAGTACTTC
>TRBV10-2|TRBJ1-2|TRBD1|-
CASTGGQNYGYTF
TGCGCCAGCACAGGGGGGCAGAACTATGGCTACACCTTC
>TRBV2|TRBJ2-6|-|-
CASSQFSSGANVLTF
TGTGCCAGCAGTCAGTTTTCCTCTGGGGCCAACGTCCTGACTTTC
>TRBV10-3|TRBJ2-5|-|-
CAISESDNQGETQYF
TGTGCCATCAGTGAGTCAGACAACCAGGGAGAGACCCAGTACTTC
>TRBV29-1|TRBJ2-7|-|-
CSVDIGDRPPYEQYF
TGCAGCGTTGATATTGGGGATAGACCACCCTACGAGCAGTACTTC
>TRBV5-4|TRBJ2-7|-|-
CASSSRDLFYEQYF
TGTGCCAGCAGTTCCCGGGATTTATTCTACGAGCAGTACTTC
>TRBV30|TRBJ1-1|-|-
CAWSGPWNTEAFF
TGTGCCTGGAGTGGGCCATGGAACACTGAAGCTTTCTTT
>TRBV5-6|TRBJ1-5|-|-
CASSLAGVSNQPQHF
TGTGCCAGCAGCTTGGCAGGGGTGAGCAATCAGCCCCAGCATTTT
>TRBV30|TRBJ2-1|TRBD2|-
CAWSTVGLAGVNEQFF
TGTGCCTGGAGTACCGTAGGACTAGCGGGAGTCAATGAGCAGTTCTTC
>TRBV5-1|TRBJ1-3|TRBD1|once
CASRGGQGGHSGNTIYF
TGCGCCAGCAGGGGTGGACAGGGCGGTCACTCTGGAAACACCATATATTTT
>TRBV10-3|TRBJ2-5|-|once
CAIKTTLQETQYF
TGTGCCATCAAGACGACACTCCAAGAGACCCAGTACTTC
>TRBV7-2|TRBJ1-6|-|once
CASSEELAVHF
TGTGCCAGCAGCGAGGAGCTTGCAGTCCACTTT
>TRBV4-1|TRBJ2-1|-|once
CASSQGRADVRLF
TGCGCCAGCAGCCAGGGCCGGGCCGACGTTAGGCTCTTC
>TRBV7-9|TRBJ2-6|-|-
CASSFDPLWANVLTF
TGTGCCAGCAGCTTTGACCCTCTCTGGGCCAACGTCCTGACTTTC
>TRBV6-1|TRBJ2-2|-|-
CATVREHYTGELFF
TGTGCCACCGTACGGGAACACTACACCGGGGAGCTGTTTTTT
>TRBV4-1|TRBJ1-5|-|-
CASSQDRFPGSPQHF
TGCGCCAGCAGCCAAGACAGGTTCCCCGGATCGCCCCAGCATTTT
>TRBV21-1|TRBJ2-3|-|-
CASSNPREGLHTQYF
TGTGCCAGCAGCAATCCGAGGGAAGGGCTTCATACGCAGTATTTT
>TRBV28|TRBJ1-2|-|-
CASSSWGALLSGGAGYGYTF
TGTGCCAGCAGTTCCTGGGGAGCCCTGCTATCCGGTGGGGCAGGTTATGGCTACACCTTC
>TRBV27|TRBJ1-1|-|-
CASRLGGAATEAFF
TGTGCCAGCAGACTTGGGGGGGCCGCCACTGAAGCTTTCTTT
>TRBV9|TRBJ1-2|-|-
CASSVDRAAVGGYTF
TGTGCCAGCAGCGTAGACAGGGCTGCCGTAGGAGGCTACACCTTC
>TRBV4-3|TRBJ1-1|-|-
CASSWTAGMNTEAFF
TGCGCCAGCAGCTGGACGGCAGGGATGAACACTGAAGCTTTCTTT
>TRBV29-1|TRBJ2-1|-|once
CSVVKLAGTTPQFF
TGCAGCGTTGTAAAACTAGCAGGGACCACCCCCCAGTTCTTC
>TRBV6-5|TRBJ2-7|-|-
CASSYKGHLYEQYF
TGTGCCAGCAGTTACAAGGGTCATCTCTACGAGCAGTACTTC
>TRBV29-1|TRBJ1-2|TRBD1|-
CSVEAGGYGYGYTF
TGCAGCGTTGAAGCAGGGGGCTACGGCTATGGCTACACCTTC
>TRBV19|TRBJ1-5|-|-
CASSIVATGGPQHF
TGTGCCAGTAGTATAGTGGCGACAGGCGGGCCCCAGCATTTT
>TRBV7-2|TRBJ1-6|TRBD1|-
CASSLGGQGSSPLHF
TGTGCCAGCAGCTTAGGTGGACAGGGCAGTTCACCCCTCCACTTT
>TRBV10-3|TRBJ2-7|-|-
CAISESGTLLHEQYF
TGTGCCATCAGTGAGTCCGGGACATTGCTCCACGAGCAGTACTTC
>TRBV10-3|TRBJ2-7|-|-
CAIKGGQGYEQYF
TGTGCCATCAAAGGAGGGCAGGGCTACGAGCAGTACTTC
>TRBV4-3|TRBJ1-2|-|-
CASSQATGTWGYGYTF
TGCGCCAGCAGCCAGGCTACCGGGACTTGGGGCTATGGCTACACCTTC
>TRBV5-1|TRBJ1-2|-|-
CASSLVGPVQSNYGYTF
TGCGCCAGCAGCTTGGTAGGTCCGGTACAATCTAACTATGGCTACACCTTC
>TRBV7-8|TRBJ2-2|TRBD2|-
CASSRLAGVNTGELFF
TGTGCCAGCAGCAGACTAGCGGGAGTGAACACCGGGGAGCTGTTTTTT
>TRBV7-2|TRBJ2-1|-|-
CASSTYNEQFF
TGTGCCAGCAGCACTTACAATGAGCAGTTCTTC
>TRBV2|TRBJ2-1|TRBD2|-
CASSERAGRAYNEQFF
TGTGCCAGCAGTGAAAGGGCAGGGAGGGCCTACAATGAGCAGTTCTTC
>TRBV4-1|TRBJ1-1|-|-
CASSPTERNTEAFF
TGCGCCAGCAGCCCGACAGAGAGAAACACTGAAGCTTTCTTT
>TRBV27|TRBJ2-7|TRBD2|-
CASSLAGGPYYEQYF
TGTGCCAGCAGTTTAGCGGGAGGTCCCTACTACGAGCAGTACTTC
>TRBV14|TRBJ2-3|-|-
CASSQRPFPRDTQYF
TGTGCCAGCAGCCAACGACCGTTCCCAAGAGATACGCAGTATTTT
>TRBV6-1|TRBJ1-2|-|-
CASRTLDRSGGYTF
TGTGCCAGCAGGACTTTAGACCGCTCGGGGGGCTACACCTTC
>TRBV6-5|TRBJ1-5|TRBD1|-
CASSPQGEDQPQHF
TGTGCCAGCAGCCCACAGGGGGAGGATCAGCCCCAGCATTTT
>TRBV18|TRBJ1-5|-|-
CASSPSSTQPQHF
TGTGCCAGCTCACCAAGCAGCACTCAGCCCCAGCATTTT
>TRBV11-2|TRBJ2-1|-|-
CASSPRWGPYNEQFF
TGTGCCAGCAGCCCGCGCTGGGGGCCCTACAATGAGCAGTTCTTC
>TRBV6-1|TRBJ2-1|-|-
CASSGSRDWKNNEQFF
TGTGCCAGCAGTGGCTCCCGGGACTGGAAAAACAATGAGCAGTTCTTC
>TRBV19|TRBJ1-4|TRBD1|-
CASMSGARGLEKLFF
TGTGCCAGTATGAGCGGGGCCAGGGGGCTTGAAAAACTGTTTTTT
>TRBV2|TRBJ2-5|-|-
CASKRGEQETQYF
TGTGCCAGCAAACGTGGGGAACAAGAGACCCAGTACTTC